Listed below are T cell receptor beta chains from one sample, sequenced in a study of human T cells and chemical hapten exposure. TCRdb itself ran the RACE reads through MiXCR, one entry per CDR3 protein. Of roughly 120,000 distinct CDR3 sequences in the sample, 12% to 15% were seen once. Here the sequenced sample was whole blood, taken in connection with sensitization to the hapten diphenylcyclopropenone (DPC). These receptors were collected from a young man with alopecia areata. Some clones in this sample may be carry-over from other donors' samples. The CDR3 runs from the conserved cysteine through the conserved F or W. Fields, in order: D gene, clone size, V gene, J gene, CDR3 protein, CDR3 DNA. D genes are given only for firm matches. The size field is filled for only some rows; it gives once, few, many or a size class.

D: TRBD1; size: -; V: TRBV29-1; J: TRBJ1-5; CDR3: CSVSYITGQPNQPQHF; DNA: TGCAGCGTTAGCTATATCACGGGACAGCCCAATCAGCCCCAGCATTTT
D: -; size: -; V: TRBV5-1; J: TRBJ1-6; CDR3: CASSRAPGGFNSPLHF; DNA: TGCGCCAGCAGTAGGGCCCCCGGGGGCTTTAATTCACCCCTCCACTTT
D: TRBD1; size: -; V: TRBV19; J: TRBJ1-5; CDR3: CASGQGSAQPQHF; DNA: TGTGCCAGCGGACAGGGAAGTGCTCAGCCCCAGCATTTT
D: -; size: few; V: TRBV5-6; J: TRBJ1-1; CDR3: CASSKVGQNTEAFF; DNA: TGTGCCAGCAGCAAGGTGGGACAGAACACTGAAGCTTTCTTT
D: TRBD1; size: few; V: TRBV7-3; J: TRBJ1-1; CDR3: CASSRGPGQVVTEAFF; DNA: TGTGCCAGCAGCCGAGGTCCGGGACAGGTGGTTACTGAAGCTTTCTTT
D: -; size: -; V: TRBV29-1; J: TRBJ1-2; CDR3: CSAQQDRHGYTF; DNA: TGCAGCGCCCAGCAGGACAGACATGGCTACACCTTC
D: -; size: once; V: TRBV21-1; J: TRBJ1-5; CDR3: CASSLNRTGEGYSNQPQHF; DNA: TGTGCCAGCAGTTTAAACAGGACAGGGGAGGGTTATAGCAATCAGCCCCAGCATTTT
D: -; size: -; V: TRBV7-9; J: TRBJ2-5; CDR3: CASSHGLQETQYF; DNA: TGTGCCAGCAGCCACGGACTTCAAGAGACCCAGTACTTC
D: TRBD2; size: few; V: TRBV27; J: TRBJ2-1; CDR3: CASRLGGNSYNEQFF; DNA: TGTGCCAGCAGGCTGGGGGGGAACTCCTACAATGAGCAGTTCTTC
D: TRBD2; size: many; V: TRBV11-2; J: TRBJ2-2; CDR3: CASSFLGLAGDSGTGELFF; DNA: TGTGCCAGCAGCTTCCTCGGACTAGCGGGGGACTCGGGGACCGGGGAGCTGTTTTTT
D: -; size: -; V: TRBV12-3/TRBV12-4; J: TRBJ1-4; CDR3: CASSPSRELFF; DNA: TGTGCCAGCAGCCCTTCCCGGGAACTGTTTTTT
D: -; size: -; V: TRBV9; J: TRBJ1-1; CDR3: CASSVAGQAGDTEAFF; DNA: TGTGCCAGCAGCGTAGCTGGGCAGGCCGGGGACACTGAAGCTTTCTTT
D: -; size: few; V: TRBV20-1; J: TRBJ1-2; CDR3: CSARFWGYTF; DNA: TGCAGTGCTAGGTTCTGGGGCTACACCTTC
D: -; size: -; V: TRBV6-6; J: TRBJ2-3; CDR3: CASSEPGTAHTDTQYF; DNA: TGTGCCAGCAGTGAGCCCGGGACGGCACACACAGATACGCAGTATTTT
D: -; size: few; V: TRBV25-1; J: TRBJ1-1; CDR3: CASSEAGVLKAFF; DNA: TGTGCCAGCAGTGAAGCAGGGGTTTTAAAAGCTTTCTTT
D: -; size: -; V: TRBV18; J: TRBJ1-5; CDR3: CASSPARGANNQPQHF; DNA: TGTGCCAGCTCACCGGCCCGGGGCGCGAATAATCAGCCCCAGCATTTT
D: TRBD1; size: -; V: TRBV5-1; J: TRBJ2-1; CDR3: CASSWGQGVEQFF; DNA: TGCGCCAGCAGCTGGGGACAGGGGGTTGAGCAGTTCTTC
D: -; size: few; V: TRBV12-3/TRBV12-4; J: TRBJ1-1; CDR3: CASSFAGKNTEAFF; DNA: TGTGCCAGCAGTTTTGCCGGGAAGAACACTGAAGCTTTCTTT
D: -; size: few; V: TRBV7-3; J: TRBJ2-4; CDR3: CASSLLGLRDKNIQYF; DNA: TGTGCCAGCAGCTTACTTGGACTGAGAGACAAAAACATTCAGTACTTC
D: TRBD1; size: -; V: TRBV18; J: TRBJ2-6; CDR3: CASSPVGQGAFSGANVLTF; DNA: TGTGCCAGCTCACCAGTTGGACAGGGGGCCTTCTCTGGGGCCAACGTCCTGACTTTC
D: TRBD2; size: -; V: TRBV13; J: TRBJ2-1; CDR3: CASSLKLAELPSSYNEQFF; DNA: TGTGCCAGCAGCTTAAAACTAGCGGAGCTTCCGAGCTCCTACAATGAGCAGTTCTTC
D: TRBD2; size: few; V: TRBV7-9; J: TRBJ2-1; CDR3: CASSQAGATNNEQFF; DNA: TGTGCCAGCAGCCAAGCGGGGGCAACCAACAATGAGCAGTTCTTC